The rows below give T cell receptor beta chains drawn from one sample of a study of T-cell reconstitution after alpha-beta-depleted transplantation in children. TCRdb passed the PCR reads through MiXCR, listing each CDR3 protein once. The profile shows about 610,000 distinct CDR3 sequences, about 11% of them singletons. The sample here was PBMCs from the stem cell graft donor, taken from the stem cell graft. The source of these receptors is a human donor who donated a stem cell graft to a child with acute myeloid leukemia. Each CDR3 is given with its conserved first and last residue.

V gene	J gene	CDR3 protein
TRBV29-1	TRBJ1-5	CSVGGGGDQPQHF
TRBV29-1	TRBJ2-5	CSVGGLAVQETQYF
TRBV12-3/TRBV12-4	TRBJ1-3	CASSLWGAGNTIYF
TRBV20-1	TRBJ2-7	CSAADNRYEQYF
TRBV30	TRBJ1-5	CAWSGSNQPQHF
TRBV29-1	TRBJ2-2	CSVEDRLSSSTGELFF
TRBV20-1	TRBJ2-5	CSADLSTSGRGKETQYF
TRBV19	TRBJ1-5	CASSGGWPQHF
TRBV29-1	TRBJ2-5	CSVDYALGETQYF
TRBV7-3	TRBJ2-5	CASSSFPSAQETQYF
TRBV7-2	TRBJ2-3	CASSLAVLAGTPSTDTQYF